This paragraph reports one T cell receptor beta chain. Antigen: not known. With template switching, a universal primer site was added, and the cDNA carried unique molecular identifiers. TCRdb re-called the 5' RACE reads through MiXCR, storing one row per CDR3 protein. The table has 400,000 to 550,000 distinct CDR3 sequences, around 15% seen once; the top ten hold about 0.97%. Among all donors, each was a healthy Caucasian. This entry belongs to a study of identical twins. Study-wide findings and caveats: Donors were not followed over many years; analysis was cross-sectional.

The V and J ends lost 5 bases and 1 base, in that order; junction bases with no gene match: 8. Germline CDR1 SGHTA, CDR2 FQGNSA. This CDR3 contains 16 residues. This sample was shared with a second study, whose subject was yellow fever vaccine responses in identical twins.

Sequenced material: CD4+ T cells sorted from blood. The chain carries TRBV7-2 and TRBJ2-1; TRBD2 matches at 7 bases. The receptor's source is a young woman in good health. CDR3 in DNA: TGTGCCAGCAGCCTCCCTAGCGGTCGTTCCTACAATGAGCAGTTCTTC. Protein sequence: CASSLPSGRSYNEQFF.